The 27 T cell receptor beta chains in this list originate from one sample, sequenced in a study of T cell responses to AZD1222 COVID-19 vaccine (dated by TCRdb to about 2021). The time point label on this specimen signifies: about 28 days (+/-7) after the second vaccine dose. Library construction relied on the immunoSEQ multiplex PCR assay. The source is immuneACCESS, and TCRdb retained only in-frame sequences with V and J called. Part of the clones is not carried over; for the studies checked, unresolved V genes explain less than half of this, and the remainder is unexplained. Recorded for this sample are roughly 120,000 clones; 85% to 90% of them occurred a single time. Clones ranked in the top ten supply approximately 7.1% of the sample. The sample consisted of peripheral blood, taken 28 days after the second AZD1222 dose. All receptors derive from an adult who received the AZD1222 COVID-19 vaccine.

The chain has TRBV24-1 and TRBJ2-1; D remains unclear. The CDR3 is 14 residues long. Deletions cut 1 base from V and 7 bases from J, with 10 bases between. Germline V gene lookup returns CDR1 KGHDR and CDR2 SFDVKD. The CDR3 nucleotides are TGTGCCACCAGTGATTTCCGGCAGGAAAATGAGCAGTTCTTC. It encodes CATSDFRQENEQFF.

The gene calls are TRBV14 and TRBJ1-4; 9 bases are shared with TRBD1. The CDR3 contains 15 residues. Germline-derived CDR1 and CDR2 are SGHDN and FVKESK. V lost 1 base and J lost 7; bases outside the gene matches: 4. In DNA form, the CDR3 reads TGTGCCAGCAGCCAAGGCCTGGACAGGGGTGAAAAACTGTTTTTT. Amino acid sequence: CASSQGLDRGEKLFF.

The genes are TRBV6-2 or TRBV6-3 and TRBJ2-3; 9 nucleotides line up with TRBD2. With V trimmed by 6 bases and J by 4 bases, 8 bases remained unmatched. The CDR3 covers 15 residues. Germline values: CDR1 MNHEY, CDR2 SVGEGT. The CDR3 region is CASSIAGLAADTQYF. DNA of the CDR3: TGTGCCAGCAGCATAGCGGGACTAGCAGCAGATACGCAGTATTTT.

The chain is built from TRBV7-6 and TRBJ1-5, with D perhaps matching TRBD1 (5 bases). In germline, CDR1 is SGHVS, CDR2 FNYEAQ. This CDR3 region has 13 residues. The V end was cut by 5 bases, the J end by 7 bases, with 12 bases between. For the CDR3, the DNA is TGTGCCAGCAGCCACGGGGCCGGCCAGCCCCAGCATTTT. It encodes CASSHGAGQPQHF.

This chain joins TRBV11-1 and TRBJ2-2, with 8 bases matching TRBD1. With 0 bases clipped from V and 8 bases from J, the junction kept 8 bases outside the gene matches. Germline V gene data show CDR1 as SGHAT and CDR2 as FQDESV (reference sequence). This CDR3 spans 16 amino acids. The CDR3 bases are TGTGCCAGCAGCTTAGCCGGGACAGGTTCCACAGGGGAGCTGTTTTTT. It translates to CASSLAGTGSTGELFF.

V and J are TRBV28 and TRBJ2-6, with TRBD1 matching over 9 bases. The CDR3 has 17 residues. Germline V gene sequence: CDR1 MDHEN, CDR2 SYDVKM. V dropped 3 bases and J dropped 3; count of bases not matched to a gene: 6. The CDR3, as DNA: TGTGCCAGCAGTTTGTCGGGACAGGGAGGTGGGGCCAACGTCCTGACTTTC. The encoded protein is CASSLSGQGGGANVLTF.

The gene calls are TRBV14 and TRBJ2-7; TRBD2 matches at 13 bases. The CDR3 covers 15 residues. Losses at the gene ends were 0 bases for V and 4 bases for J; bases not matched to a gene: 0. The germline CDR1 and CDR2 sequences are SGHDN and FVKESK. CDR3 amino acids: CASSQEGLAGYEQYF. In nucleotides, the CDR3 is TGTGCCAGCAGCCAAGAGGGACTAGCGGGGTACGAGCAGTACTTC.

V is TRBV11-3 and J is TRBJ2-7, with TRBD2 as a possible D gene (5 bases). The germline V gene has CDR1 SGHNT and CDR2 YENEEA. Trimming left V 5 bases short and J 2 bases short, with 13 bases between. The CDR3 sequence is 14 residues long. CDR3 in amino acids: CASSLRHGAYEQYF. DNA for the CDR3: TGTGCCAGCAGCCTACGACACGGGGCCTACGAGCAGTACTTC.

The chain recombines TRBV16 with TRBJ1-1, with D hard to call. Per the germline V gene, CDR1 is KGHSY and CDR2 is FQNENV. The germline V and J ends were trimmed by 0 bases and 6 bases, with 5 bases remaining between them. The length of the CDR3 is 12 residues. The DNA for the CDR3 is TGTGCCAGCAGCCAATCCGGAGCTGAAGCTTTCTTT. Translating it yields CASSQSGAEAFF.

This sequence joins TRBV2 and TRBJ2-5; 9 positions agree with TRBD2. The CDR3 spans 13 residues. Germline lookup yields CDR1 SNHLY and CDR2 FYNNEI. V shed 4 bases, J shed 5 bases, and the junction held 2 bases outside the gene matches. CDR3 DNA: TGTGCCAGCAGTGGTACTAGCGGGGAGACCCAGTACTTC. Amino acids: CASSGTSGETQYF.

This clone was seen only a few times. This chain uses TRBV15 with TRBJ2-3; either TRBD1 or TRBD2 may supply D (5 bases each). The CDR3 is 15 amino acids. The germline gives CDR1 LNHNV, CDR2 YYDKDF (reference sequence). V dropped 2 bases and J dropped 2 bases, with 11 bases sitting between them. The CDR3 DNA reads TGTGCCACCAGCAGAACCCCCGGGACCACAGATACGCAGTATTTT. Translating it yields CATSRTPGTTDTQYF.

The sample holds a few counts of this clone. The rearrangement links TRBV7-2 to TRBJ2-7, with unresolved D. This CDR3 region has 14 residues. The V gene's germline CDR1 is SGHTA and CDR2 FQGNSA. Trimming stripped 6 bases from V and 6 bases from J, with 18 bases between. This CDR3 is CASRPQDHSGEQYF. The CDR3 DNA follows: TGTGCCAGCAGACCGCAGGACCATAGTGGCGAGCAGTACTTC.

V and J are TRBV7-8 and TRBJ2-5; D not certain. The CDR3 contains 19 residues. Per the germline V gene, CDR1 is SGHVS and CDR2 is FQNEAQ. V dropped 7 bases and J dropped 3 bases, with 30 bases sitting between them. CDR3 sequence: CASKLFRAPAVRQKETQYF. Here the CDR3 DNA reads TGTGCCAGCAAGCTCTTTCGAGCCCCCGCGGTGAGGCAAAAAGAGACCCAGTACTTC.

V usage is TRBV5-1 and J usage is TRBJ2-4; no clear D. CDR1 and CDR2 from the germline V gene are SGHRS and YFSETQ. The CDR3 sequence is 16 residues long. V lost 4 bases to trimming and J lost 0 bases, with 14 bases between them. CDR3 DNA sequence: TGCGCCAGCAGCCCTGCCAAGGCTATAGCCAAAAACATTCAGTACTTC. Its translation: CASSPAKAIAKNIQYF.

The chain joins TRBV3-1 (or the pseudogene TRBV3-2) to TRBJ1-2; no clear D gene. V shed 0 bases and J shed 1 base, with 15 bases lying between them. The germline V gene encodes CDR1 LGHDT and CDR2 YNNKEL (reference sequence). The CDR3 has 17 amino acids. The CDR3, as DNA: TGTGCCAGCAGCCAAGACGGATGGACTGGGCTTAACTATGGCTACACCTTC. This sequence encodes CASSQDGWTGLNYGYTF.

V usage is TRBV28 and J usage is TRBJ2-3; 9 nucleotides agree with TRBD1. Looked up from germline, CDR1 is MDHEN and CDR2 is SYDVKM. The CDR3 is 16 amino acids. The J segment lost 1 base and the V segment lost 3 bases, leaving 5 bases of the junction unmatched. The CDR3 DNA is TGTGCCAGCAGTTTCGGGTGGACAGGGGGCACAGATACGCAGTATTTT. It yields the protein CASSFGWTGGTDTQYF.

The chain uses TRBV5-5 and TRBJ1-4; 7 bases are shared with TRBD1. Trimming took 2 bases from V and 4 from J; bases not matched to a gene: 5. Germline CDR1 and CDR2: SGHKS and YYEKEE (reference sequence). The CDR3 loop spans 15 amino acids. The CDR3 reads CASSFTGADNEKLFF. The DNA of the CDR3 is TGTGCCAGCAGCTTCACAGGGGCTGATAATGAAAAACTGTTTTTT.

This clone was detected once. The genes are TRBV10-3 and TRBJ1-2; D is unresolved. CDR1 and CDR2 from the germline V gene are ENHRY and SYGVKD. The CDR3 runs to 12 residues. Trimming pared 2 bases from V and 6 bases from J, leaving 7 bases between. The CDR3 spells CAISETGNGYTF. CDR3 in DNA: TGTGCCATCAGTGAGACGGGTAATGGCTACACCTTC.

This sequence joins TRBV4-3 and TRBJ1-2, with 8 nucleotides matching TRBD1. Germline V gene lookup returns CDR1 LGHNA and CDR2 YSLEER. After removal of 1 base from V and 4 bases from J, the junction contained 8 bases not matched to a gene. The CDR3 has 16 amino acids. CDR3 residues: CASSQARDRRFYGYTF. The CDR3 DNA reads TGCGCCAGCAGCCAAGCACGGGACAGGAGGTTCTATGGCTACACCTTC.

The chain couples TRBV11-2 to TRBJ2-1, with TRBD1 matching over 9 bases. The trim removed 3 bases at V and 9 bases at J, leaving 12 bases unmatched. The CDR3 has 16 amino acids. Germline loops: CDR1 SGHAT, CDR2 FQNNGV. CDR3 in DNA: TGTGCCAGCAGCTTTAGAGGGGGACAGGGAGTAAGTGAGCAGTTCTTC. This sequence encodes CASSFRGGQGVSEQFF. Full variable domain (rest looked up from reference TRBV11-2 and TRBJ2-1): EAGVAQSPRYKIIEKRQSVAFWCNPISGHATLYWYQQILGQGPKLLIQFQNNGVVDDSQLPKDRFSAERLKGVDSTLKIQPAKLEDSAVYLCASSFRGGQGVSEQFFGPGTRLTVL.

The chain has TRBV18 and TRBJ2-7; TRBD1 matches at 8 bases. The CDR3 is made up of 13 amino acids. The V and J ends lost 3 bases and 7 bases, in that order; junction bases with no gene match: 5. CDR1 and CDR2 from the germline V gene are KGHSH and LQKENI. The CDR3 sequence is CASSPRTGREQYF. CDR3 coding DNA: TGTGCCAGCTCACCGCGGACAGGGCGGGAGCAGTACTTC.

This chain links TRBV2 with TRBJ1-1, with D maybe TRBD1 (5 bases). Germline V gives CDR1 SNHLY, CDR2 FYNNEI. Trimming stripped 7 bases from V and 3 bases from J, with 12 bases between. This CDR3 is built from 13 residues. CDR3 sequence reads: CASMGGTYTEAFF. The CDR3 region has the DNA TGTGCCAGCATGGGAGGGACTTACACTGAAGCTTTCTTT.

The chain employs TRBV20-1 and TRBJ2-1, with 7 bases lining up with TRBD2. Germline CDR1 DFQATT, CDR2 SNEGSKA (reference sequence). V shed 6 bases and J 8 bases; nucleotides not matched to a gene: 4. The CDR3 totals 11 residues. The CDR3 sequence is CSAPREDEQFF. DNA of the CDR3: TGCAGTGCACCTCGGGAGGATGAGCAGTTCTTC.

This clone was found once. V usage is TRBV27 and J usage is TRBJ2-1, with TRBD2 matching over 8 bases. The V and J ends lost 5 bases and 7 bases, in that order; junction bases with no gene match: 13. Per germline, CDR1 MNHEY and CDR2 SMNVEV (reference sequence). This CDR3 region has 16 residues. CDR3 loop: CASSPDSGVTWNEQFF. CDR3 sequence (DNA): TGTGCCAGCAGTCCAGATAGCGGGGTAACGTGGAATGAGCAGTTCTTC.

The chain joins TRBV18 to TRBJ1-1; 8 nucleotides match TRBD1. With V trimmed by 6 bases and J by 6 bases, 9 bases remained unmatched. Germline loops: CDR1 KGHSH, CDR2 LQKENI. The CDR3 loop spans 14 amino acids. CDR3 DNA: TGTGCCAGCTCGGGCCGACAGGGGCGTGCTGAAGCTTTCTTT. It yields the protein CASSGRQGRAEAFF.

J is TRBJ1-1 and V is TRBV9, with D possibly TRBD1 on 6 matching bases. V lost 3 bases and J 2 bases, leaving 11 bases between the germline ends. This CDR3 contains 14 residues. Germline assignment: CDR1 SGDLS and CDR2 YYNGEE. This CDR3 is CASSEGGQNTEAFF. In DNA form, the CDR3 reads TGTGCCAGCAGCGAGGGGGGGCAAAACACTGAAGCTTTCTTT. Combining the CDR3 with reference TRBV9 and TRBJ1-1 gives the whole variable domain DSGVTQTPKHLITATGQRVTLRCSPRSGDLSVYWYQQSLDQGLQFLIQYYNGEERAKGNILERFSAQQFPDLHSELNLSSLELGDSALYFCASSEGGQNTEAFFGQGTRLTVV.

The sample holds one count of this clone. CDR3 residues: CASSPMTRTRDFYEQYF. CDR3 sequence (DNA): TGTGCCAGCAGTCCTATGACGAGGACTAGAGATTTCTACGAGCAGTACTTC. The chain recombines TRBV27 with TRBJ2-7, with 7 positions matching TRBD2. Germline values: CDR1 MNHEY, CDR2 SMNVEV (reference sequence). With V trimmed by 5 bases and J by 3 bases, 16 bases remained unmatched. The CDR3 is 17 residues long.